These T cell receptor beta chains were read from a single sample in a study of blood T cells in healthy people across ages. MiXCR, applied by TCRdb to the 5' RACE reads, yields one record per CDR3 protein. The table shows around 1,500,000 distinct CDR3 sequences, with approximately 42% occurring only once. Specimen: blood. These receptors all stem from a woman between 18 and 29 years old in good health. Both conserved end residues are part of each CDR3. The D gene is left open where the match is weak. Some rows have no size entry. The others give once, few or many, or a class for an expanded clone.

>13|TRBJ2-7|TRBV6-6|.|few
TGTGCCAGCAGTGCCGGGATACCCTACGAGCAGTACTTC
CASSAGIPYEQYF
>14|TRBJ2-1|TRBV6-2/TRBV6-3|TRBD2|many
TGTGCCAGCACCGATGGACTAGTAACCAATGAGCAGTTCTTC
CASTDGLVTNEQFF
>11|TRBJ1-4|TRBV28|.|.
TGTGCCACCTGGGTAAATGAAAAACTGTTTTTT
CATWVNEKLFF
>14|TRBJ2-5|TRBV7-9|.|.
TGTGCCGGCAGCTTAGGGTGTGCGAGAGGTGAGCAGTACTTC
CAGSLGCARGEQYF
>13|TRBJ1-2|TRBV20-1|TRBD1|.
TGCAGTGCGGATGACAGGGAGAAGGGGGGCTACACCTTC
CSADDREKGGYTF
>12|TRBJ2-7|TRBV29-1|.|few
TGCAGCGTTGAAGTGGGGGGGGCGGGACAGTACTTC
CSVEVGGAGQYF
>13|TRBJ2-7|TRBV15|.|.
TGTGCCACCAGCGGAGAAGCTCCCTACGAGCAGTACTTC
CATSGEAPYEQYF
>13|TRBJ1-1|TRBV20-1|.|.
TGCAGTGCTAGAGATCAGCGAATAACTGAAGCTTTCTTT
CSARDQRITEAFF
>15|TRBJ2-1|TRBV9|.|.
TGTGCCAGCAGCGTAGACGGGAAAGGGTACAATGAGCAGTTCTTC
CASSVDGKGYNEQFF
>14|TRBJ2-7|TRBV5-1|.|.
TGCGCCAGCAGCTTGAAGGGGGATCCCTACGAGCAGTACTTC
CASSLKGDPYEQYF
>16|TRBJ2-1|TRBV5-1|.|few
TGCGCCAGCAGCTTGGTGGGGGCGAGTAACTACAATGAGCAGTTCTTC
CASSLVGASNYNEQFF
>14|TRBJ1-2|TRBV9|.|few
TGTGCCAGCAGCGTAGGGTCGGGGTCGGGCGGCTACACCTTC
CASSVGSGSGGYTF
>15|TRBJ2-2|TRBV12-3/TRBV12-4|TRBD1|few
TGTGCCAGCAGCCCGGGACAGGCGAACACCGGGGAGCTGTTTTTT
CASSPGQANTGELFF
>16|TRBJ1-4|TRBV4-1|.|few
TGCGCCAGCAGCCAAGATTTGGGGACGACAAGAGAAAAACTGTTTTTT
CASSQDLGTTREKLFF
>13|TRBJ2-7|TRBV20-1|.|.
TGCAGTGCTATTGCACGAAGCTCCTACGAGCAGTACTTC
CSAIARSSYEQYF
>16|TRBJ1-2|TRBV2|TRBD1|.
TGTGCCGTAGCGGGTGGACAGGGGGCGAAAGACTATGGCTACACCTTC
CAVAGGQGAKDYGYTF
>16|TRBJ2-5|TRBV20-1|TRBD2|many
TGCAGTGCTAGAGATGTACTTGCGGGGGACCAAGAGACCCAGTACTTC
CSARDVLAGDQETQYF
>14|TRBJ1-4|TRBV5-8|TRBD1|.
TGTGCCAGCAGCTTCGGGACAGGTGCAGAAAAACTGTTTTTT
CASSFGTGAEKLFF
>17|TRBJ2-5|TRBV27|TRBD2|.
TGTGCCAGCAGTTCCCTATCGGGACTAGCGGTAGGGGAGACCCAGTACTTC
CASSSLSGLAVGETQYF
>16|TRBJ2-4|TRBV7-8|.|few
TGTGCCAGCAGCTCCAGACTATTTTCGGGCAAAAACATTCAGTACTTC
CASSSRLFSGKNIQYF
>17|TRBJ2-5|TRBV5-1|.|once
TGCGCCAGCAGTCATGAAGGACAGCTAGGCGGCCACAATGAGCAGTACTTC
CASSHEGQLGGHNEQYF
>14|TRBJ1-1|TRBV10-1|.|.
TGCGCCAGCAGTGAGGACAGGAGGAACACTGAAGCTTTCTTT
CASSEDRRNTEAFF
>13|TRBJ1-4|TRBV20-1|.|few
TGCAGTGCTCCAGGTTTGGGGAATGAAAAACTGTTTTTT
CSAPGLGNEKLFF